These 8 T cell receptor beta chains were sequenced from one sample in a study of radiotherapy plus CTLA-4 blockade in lung cancer. Libraries were prepared by immunoSEQ multiplex PCR; TCRdb keeps only in-frame clonotypes and omits some of them. The sample has approximately 89,000 clones, roughly 79% seen once. The starting material was peripheral blood, obtained from a patient treated with radiotherapy plus ipilimumab. The receptors derive from a human donor with non-small cell lung cancer who had a partial response to radiotherapy plus ipilimumab. Some clones in this sample may be carry-over from other donors' samples.

The chain links TRBV25-1 to TRBJ2-1; the D is unclear. The CDR3 extends over 11 amino acids. Germline assignment: CDR1 MGHDK and CDR2 SYGVNS. Trimming pared 10 bases from V and 9 bases from J, leaving 13 bases between. CDR3 coding DNA: TGTGCCACCGTCTCCCACGGTGAGCAGTTCTTC. It specifies CATVSHGEQFF.

There are a few counts of this clone. V and J are TRBV10-3 and TRBJ1-4; D call uncertain. The CDR3 loop spans 13 amino acids. Trimming took 3 bases from V and 2 from J, leaving 4 bases between them. CDR1 and CDR2 (germline): ENHRY, SYGVKD. This chain's CDR3 is CAISDSTNEKLFF. CDR3 DNA: TGTGCCATCAGTGACTCCACTAATGAAAAACTGTTTTTT.

The genes are TRBV7-8 and TRBJ1-1, with D possibly being TRBD1 (5 bases). The germline gives CDR1 SGHVS, CDR2 FQNEAQ. With 5 bases removed from V and 0 bases from J, the gap between germline ends came to 16 bases. The CDR3 is made up of 16 amino acids. The CDR3 here is CASSPGLTGMNTEAFF. The CDR3 DNA follows: TGTGCCAGCAGCCCCGGCCTAACAGGCATGAACACTGAAGCTTTCTTT.

Only a few counts were recorded for this clone. The chain employs TRBV6-1 and TRBJ2-7, with TRBD1 as a possible D gene (5 bases). Germline V lookup: CDR1 MNHNS, CDR2 SASEGT. CDR3 length: 13 residues. The germline V and J ends were trimmed by 7 bases and 6 bases, with 16 bases remaining between them. CDR3 loop: CASKAGPSSEQYF. The CDR3 coding sequence is TGTGCCAGCAAAGCAGGGCCATCATCCGAGCAGTACTTC.

The chain employs TRBV6-1 and TRBJ2-6; maybe TRBD1 (6 bases). The CDR3 length is 19 residues. The V end was cut by 4 bases, the J end by 0 bases, with 19 bases between. Germline lookup yields CDR1 MNHNS and CDR2 SASEGT. The CDR3 DNA sequence: TGTGCCAGCAGTGCCGGCTGGGGGACACACCGCTCTGGGGCCAACGTCCTGACTTTC. Amino acids: CASSAGWGTHRSGANVLTF.

This chain uses TRBV7-3 with TRBJ1-2, with a tentative D call TRBD1 (6 bases). CDR3 length equals 16 residues. Germline V gene sequence: CDR1 SGHTA, CDR2 FQGTGA. V lost 4 bases and J lost 7, with 22 bases in between. The CDR3: CASSWGGEQGLSGYTF. As DNA, the CDR3 is TGTGCCAGCAGCTGGGGGGGGGAACAGGGTCTCTCTGGCTACACCTTC.

Comment on this clone: One end of the junction does not line up with germline, which may come from a read error. The genes are TRBV9 and TRBJ1-3; 8 bases line up with TRBD1. CDR1 SGDLS and CDR2 YYNGEE come from the germline V gene. The CDR3 contains 17 residues. DNA of the CDR3: TGTGTCAGCAGCGTAATAGCAGGGGGCGTTTATGGAAACACCATATATTTT. This gives the protein CVSSVIAGGVYGNTIYF.

This clone was counted a few times. CDR3 sequence reads: CASSLWGLAGGHGGDTQYF. The CDR3 coding sequence is TGTGCCAGCAGTTTATGGGGACTAGCGGGGGGGCATGGGGGAGATACGCAGTATTTT. The V call is TRBV27, the J call TRBJ2-3, with 16 bases aligning to TRBD2. The CDR3 loop spans 19 amino acids. Losses at the gene ends were 1 base for V and 5 bases for J; bases not matched to a gene: 9. Germline CDR1 and CDR2: MNHEY and SMNVEV (reference sequence).